This T cell receptor (beta chain) was sequenced during a study of cytomegalovirus exposure and HLA in healthy donors. Study-level points and caveats: A subsequent analysis found that TCR clusters from the first cohort also tended to co-occur in the approximately 110 validation repertoires, with about 95% of cluster scores above 0.

This clone was recorded only once. Its antigen remains unidentified. Repertoires were generated with immunoSEQ multiplex PCR, while TCRdb's copy carries only in-frame clones and drops some. Seen here are hundreds of thousands of clones, more than 80% observed once, and the top ten hold roughly 0.75%. The receptor's source is a woman in her late teens or twenties in good health and CMV-seronegative. The sequenced sample was PBMCs.

CDR3 nucleotide sequence: TGTGCCACCAGCAGAGAGGCAGCCTACGAGCAGTACTTC. This sequence encodes CATSREAAYEQYF. The rearrangement uses TRBV15 and TRBJ2-7; the D is unclear. The germline V gene has CDR1 LNHNV and CDR2 YYDKDF (reference sequence). V lost 0 bases and J lost 2, with 5 bases in between. The CDR3 length is 13 residues.